The 29 T cell receptor beta chains listed next were all sequenced from one sample in a study of response to subunit inactivated influenza vaccine (dated by TCRdb to the late 2010s). Preparation of the library involved RT-PCR. TCRdb names Illumina HiSeq 2500 as the instrument used. TCRdb redid the processing of the public reads, applying fastp at Q25 and MiXCR, and retained in-frame beta chains. Each CDR3 protein appears once, grouped with its most common genes and DNA. The sample table holds about 650,000 distinct CDR3 sequences, of which roughly 15% were seen once. 6% to 9.5% of the sample lies in the top ten. The sequencing used PBMCs from blood, collected around 14 days before vaccination. Receptors were obtained from a man aged 50-59 years who received an inactivated influenza vaccine. Donor details come from another sample of the same person, matched by shared clones.

This clonotype was observed many times. The chain carries TRBV7-8 and TRBJ2-3, with no clear D. Trimming shortened V by 5 bases and J by 2 bases, and 23 bases separated the two germline ends. This CDR3 spans 18 amino acids. Germline V gives CDR1 SGHVS, CDR2 FQNEAQ. CDR3 coding DNA: TGTGCCAGCAGCCTTCCAGTACGGTTAAGAAGATTCACAGATACGCAGTATTTT. Protein sequence: CASSLPVRLRRFTDTQYF. The variable domain in full, completed from reference TRBV7-8 and TRBJ2-3, reads GAGVSQSPRYKVAKRGQDVALRCDPISGHVSLFWYQQALGQGPEFLTYFQNEAQLDKSGLPSDRFFAERPEGSVSTLKIQRTQQEDSAVYLCASSLPVRLRRFTDTQYFGPGTRLTVL.

The genes are TRBV12-3 or TRBV12-4 and TRBJ1-1; D unresolved. The CDR3 sequence is 15 residues long. Deletions cut 6 bases from V and 4 bases from J, with 18 bases between. The CDR3 nucleotides read TGTGCCAGCAGACCCCAAGGAGCCACGGGCACTGAAGCTTTCTTT. It codes for CASRPQGATGTEAFF.

This clonotype was found a few times. V usage is TRBV20-1 and J usage is TRBJ2-7; a possible D gene is TRBD1 (6 bases). The CDR3 totals 13 residues. The V end was cut by 3 bases, the J end by 3 bases, with 12 bases between. Germline V lookup: CDR1 DFQATT, CDR2 SNEGSKA (reference sequence). CDR3 in amino acids: CSASRDIDYEQYF. CDR3 DNA: TGCAGTGCTAGTAGGGACATAGACTACGAGCAGTACTTC.

The chain joins TRBV20-1 to TRBJ2-1; D might be TRBD2 (6 bases). Germline V gene data show CDR1 as DFQATT and CDR2 as SNEGSKA (reference sequence). Trimming shortened V by 1 base and J by 9 bases, and 19 bases separated the two germline ends. The CDR3 totals 15 residues. The CDR3 DNA sequence: TGCAGTGCTAGAGCGGAGGGAGGCCTCCTTGGTGAGCAGTTCTTC. Encoded protein: CSARAEGGLLGEQFF.

This clonotype was picked up a small number of times. This chain joins TRBV3-1 and TRBJ2-3; 12 bases fit TRBD2. This CDR3 contains 16 residues. V lost 4 bases and J lost 4; bases outside the gene matches: 6. Germline CDR1 is LGHDT and CDR2 is YNNKEL (reference sequence). The CDR3 DNA reads TGTGCCAGCAGCCCTACTCGACTAGCGGGAGCAGATACGCAGTATTTT. It specifies CASSPTRLAGADTQYF.

V and J are TRBV20-1 and TRBJ1-6; TRBD1 agrees at 10 bases. The length of the CDR3 is 16 residues. The V gene's germline CDR1 is DFQATT and CDR2 SNEGSKA (reference sequence). Trimming cost V 1 base and J 9 bases; bases outside gene matches: 9. The CDR3 DNA reads as TGCAGTGCTAGAGTGCCGGGACAGGGGTTAGGTTCACCCCTCCACTTT. It is translated as CSARVPGQGLGSPLHF.

This chain uses TRBV5-5 with TRBJ2-5; the D gene could be TRBD1 or TRBD2 (5 bases each). Between the trimmed V and J ends, which lost 6 bases and 3 bases, there was a span of 18 bases. Per germline, CDR1 SGHKS and CDR2 YYEKEE (reference sequence). The CDR3 is 15 residues long. The CDR3 loop reads CASTTGQMIKETQYF. Here the CDR3 DNA reads TGTGCCAGCACCACGGGGCAGATGATAAAAGAGACCCAGTACTTC.

This chain links TRBV20-1 with TRBJ1-5; 7 bases map to TRBD1. Germline V gives CDR1 DFQATT, CDR2 SNEGSKA (reference sequence). Losses at the gene ends were 8 bases for V and 9 bases for J; bases not matched to a gene: 10. The CDR3 contains 12 residues. CDR3 amino acids: CSTRTGVGPQHF. The CDR3 nucleotides read TGCAGTACAAGGACAGGCGTTGGGCCCCAGCATTTT.

V gene TRBV27 combines with J gene TRBJ1-1; D is uncertain. The germline CDR1 and CDR2 sequences are MNHEY and SMNVEV (reference sequence). Between the trimmed V and J ends, which lost 6 bases and 3 bases, there was a span of 11 bases. This CDR3 contains 13 residues. In nucleotides, the CDR3 is TGTGCCAGCAGCCATTTCGAGGACACTGAAGCTTTCTTT. This gives the protein CASSHFEDTEAFF.

This clonotype was counted at least ten times. The rearrangement joins TRBV20-1 to TRBJ2-3; perhaps TRBD2 as D (6 bases). Trimming cost V 4 bases and J 6 bases, with 17 bases left between them. The CDR3 length is 14 residues. Germline lookup yields CDR1 DFQATT and CDR2 SNEGSKA (reference sequence). This CDR3 reads CSANGASGGDTQYF. CDR3 DNA: TGCAGTGCTAATGGGGCGTCCGGAGGGGATACGCAGTATTTT.

The chain joins TRBV7-9 to TRBJ2-7; D unresolved. V was cut by 5 bases and J by 2 bases, with 16 bases left in between. The CDR3 length is 15 residues. Germline CDR1 is SEHNR and CDR2 is FQNEAQ (reference sequence). CDR3 sequence (DNA): TGTGCCAGCAGCACAAACGTGGGGTTACCCTACGAGCAGTACTTC. Translating it yields CASSTNVGLPYEQYF.

The chain uses TRBV12-3 or TRBV12-4 and TRBJ1-2; D is uncertain. V lost 7 bases and J 4 bases, leaving 16 bases between the germline ends. This CDR3 is built from 14 residues. The CDR3 bases are TGTGCCAGCATCTCGGGGATCTCCCTCTATGGCTACACCTTC. It encodes CASISGISLYGYTF.

The J gene is TRBJ2-7, the V gene TRBV18; the D gene is possibly TRBD2 (6 bases). V shed 2 bases and J shed 3 bases, with 11 bases lying between them. The CDR3 has 14 residues. The germline gives CDR1 KGHSH, CDR2 LQKENI. DNA of the CDR3: TGTGCCAGCTCACCAATTTTCGGGAGCTACGAGCAGTACTTC. Protein sequence: CASSPIFGSYEQYF.

This clonotype was detected a few times. The rearrangement joins TRBV9 to TRBJ2-1, with 10 bases fitting TRBD2. The V segment lost 3 bases and the J segment 4 bases; nucleotides outside the gene matches: 7. The CDR3 is 16 amino acids. CDR1 SGDLS and CDR2 YYNGEE come from the germline V gene. CDR3 sequence (DNA): TGTGCCAGCAGCGCCCACGGGACTAGCGAGTACAATGAGCAGTTCTTC. Its translation is CASSAHGTSEYNEQFF.

V usage is TRBV20-1 and J usage is TRBJ1-2, with D unresolved. CDR3 size: 15 residues. Per germline, CDR1 DFQATT and CDR2 SNEGSKA (reference sequence). V gave up 5 bases and J gave up 6 bases, with 22 bases separating them. The CDR3 region has the DNA TGCAGTGCTTCGACCCTGGCCCGAGCGGTAAATGGCTACACCTTC. It is translated as CSASTLARAVNGYTF.

A few counts support this clonotype. The chain carries TRBV12-3 or TRBV12-4 and TRBJ2-5; 14 nucleotides line up with TRBD2. After removal of 6 bases from V and 4 bases from J, the junction contained 7 bases not matched to a gene. The CDR3 spans 16 residues. The CDR3 DNA is TGTGCCAGCAGCCTCACCGGGACTAGCGGGAGAGAGACCCAGTACTTC. The encoded protein is CASSLTGTSGRETQYF.

The chain joins TRBV7-6 to TRBJ1-1; perhaps TRBD1 as D (6 bases). The CDR3 totals 15 residues. The V gene lost 5 bases and the J gene lost 4 bases, with 17 bases spanning the gap. Germline V gene data show CDR1 as SGHVS and CDR2 as FNYEAQ. The CDR3 DNA sequence: TGTGCCAGCAGCGAACAGGGAGGGCTGAGCACTGAAGCTTTCTTT. Protein product: CASSEQGGLSTEAFF. Together with reference TRBV7-6 and TRBJ1-1, the CDR3 gives the full variable domain: GAGVSQSPRYKVTKRGQDVALRCDPISGHVSLYWYRQALGQGPEFLTYFNYEAQQDKSGLPNDRFSAERPEGSISTLTIQRTEQRDSAMYRCASSEQGGLSTEAFFGQGTRLTVV.

This clonotype was recorded a few times. The V call is TRBV12-3 or TRBV12-4, the J call TRBJ2-5; D is possibly TRBD1 or TRBD2 (6 bases each). The CDR3 loop spans 16 amino acids. The V gene lost 6 bases and the J gene lost 6 bases, with 23 bases spanning the gap. CDR3 bases: TGTGCCAGCAGCCGGGGGCCCGGGGGAGCGAGAAAGACCCAGTACTTC. Translated, it gives CASSRGPGGARKTQYF.

This clonotype was counted between two and nine times. V is TRBV20-1 and J is TRBJ2-3; TRBD2 might be the D (5 bases). CDR1 DFQATT and CDR2 SNEGSKA come from the germline V gene (reference sequence). Trimming stripped 3 bases from V and 0 bases from J, with 10 bases between. CDR3 size: 14 residues. The CDR3 sequence: CSASYGVSTDTQYF. The DNA for the CDR3 is TGCAGTGCTAGCTACGGGGTCAGCACAGATACGCAGTATTTT.

The rearrangement links TRBV4-1 to TRBJ2-7; 11 bases are a match to TRBD2. Trimming at V came to 0 bases and at J to 6 bases, leaving 4 bases not matched to a gene. The CDR3 covers 15 residues. Germline V CDR1 and CDR2: MGHRA, YSYEKL. CDR3 region: CASSQDPSGGFEQYF. CDR3 nucleotide sequence: TGCGCCAGCAGCCAAGACCCTAGCGGGGGGTTCGAGCAGTACTTC.

This clonotype was detected a few times. This rearrangement joins TRBV20-1 to TRBJ2-4; TRBD2 agrees at 11 bases. The germline V gene encodes CDR1 DFQATT and CDR2 SNEGSKA (reference sequence). The trim removed 0 bases at V and 6 bases at J, leaving 4 bases unmatched. The CDR3 sequence is 15 residues long. The CDR3: CSARDIGTSGNIQYF. For the CDR3, the DNA is TGCAGTGCTAGAGATATCGGGACTAGCGGAAACATTCAGTACTTC.

The CDR3 DNA reads TGTGCCAGCAGCCACACTCCCGAGTTCCCAGATACGCAGTATTTT. Amino acids: CASSHTPEFPDTQYF. The rearrangement joins TRBV4-2 to TRBJ2-3; D gene uncertain. The germline gives CDR1 LGHNA, CDR2 YNFKEQ. The V end lost 3 bases, the J end lost 4 bases, and 14 bases lay between the germline ends. The CDR3 is 15 residues long.

The table lists this clonotype with many counts. The rearrangement links TRBV12-3 or TRBV12-4 to TRBJ1-5, with 8 bases fitting TRBD1. The CDR3 is 14 amino acids. V trimming: 4 bases; J trimming: 15 bases; junction bases outside the gene matches: 14. CDR3 loop: CASSSTGGGRFAHF. CDR3 bases: TGTGCCAGCAGTTCAACAGGGGGTGGCAGGTTCGCGCATTTT.

This clonotype was counted ten times or more. The chain combines TRBV7-9 with TRBJ1-4, with TRBD1 as a possible D gene (6 bases). The CDR3 extends over 14 amino acids. With 5 bases removed from V and 8 bases from J, the gap between germline ends came to 15 bases. Germline values: CDR1 SEHNR, CDR2 FQNEAQ (reference sequence). CDR3 sequence: CASSTTQGREKLFF. The DNA for the CDR3 is TGTGCCAGCAGCACAACACAGGGCCGGGAAAAACTGTTTTTT.

The chain is built from TRBV11-2 and TRBJ2-5, with 8 bases fitting TRBD1. This CDR3 is 17 amino acids long. In germline, CDR1 is SGHAT, CDR2 FQNNGV. J gave up 2 bases and V 5 bases, and 13 bases lay outside the gene matches. For the CDR3, the DNA is TGTGCCAGCAGCGACTCCCGGACAGGGCGGATACAAGAGACCCAGTACTTC. It specifies CASSDSRTGRIQETQYF. The variable domain in full, completed from reference TRBV11-2 and TRBJ2-5, reads EAGVAQSPRYKIIEKRQSVAFWCNPISGHATLYWYQQILGQGPKLLIQFQNNGVVDDSQLPKDRFSAERLKGVDSTLKIQPAKLEDSAVYLCASSDSRTGRIQETQYFGPGTRLLVL.

The chain is built from TRBV20-1 and TRBJ2-1, with D perhaps matching TRBD2 (5 bases). This CDR3 spans 16 amino acids. The germline V gene encodes CDR1 DFQATT and CDR2 SNEGSKA (reference sequence). V lost 0 bases, J lost 2 bases, and 14 bases lay in between. The CDR3 nucleotides read TGCAGTGCTAGAGATGAGGACGGGATCCCCTACAATGAGCAGTTCTTC. Encoded protein: CSARDEDGIPYNEQFF.

J is TRBJ2-2 and V is TRBV7-9; D call uncertain. V lost 1 base to trimming and J lost 2 bases, with 8 bases between them. The CDR3 has 15 amino acids. From germline, CDR1 is SEHNR and CDR2 FQNEAQ (reference sequence). In DNA, the CDR3 is TGTGCCAGCAGCTTAGAAAGATTCAACACCGGGGAGCTGTTTTTT. Its translation: CASSLERFNTGELFF. Full variable domain (missing parts from reference TRBV7-9 and TRBJ2-2): DTGVSQNPRHKITKRGQNVTFRCDPISEHNRLYWYRQTLGQGPEFLTYFQNEAQLEKSRLLSDRFSAERPKGSFSTLEIQRTEQGDSAMYLCASSLERFNTGELFFGEGSRLTVL.

J is TRBJ2-7 and V is TRBV9; no reliable D call. This CDR3 has 15 residues. The V end was cut by 0 bases, the J end by 3 bases, with 13 bases between. Germline CDR1 SGDLS, CDR2 YYNGEE. This chain's CDR3 is CASSVGASTNYEQYF. The CDR3 DNA follows: TGTGCCAGCAGCGTAGGGGCCTCAACTAACTACGAGCAGTACTTC.

This chain joins TRBV4-2 and TRBJ2-2; TRBD2 matches at 12 bases. Looked up from germline, CDR1 is LGHNA and CDR2 is YNFKEQ. The length of the CDR3 is 16 residues. The V and J ends lost 1 base and 9 bases, in that order; junction bases with no gene match: 6. The CDR3 DNA reads TGTGCCAGCAGCCAAGGACTAGCGGGAGCCCTCCGGGAGCTGTTTTTT. It translates to CASSQGLAGALRELFF.